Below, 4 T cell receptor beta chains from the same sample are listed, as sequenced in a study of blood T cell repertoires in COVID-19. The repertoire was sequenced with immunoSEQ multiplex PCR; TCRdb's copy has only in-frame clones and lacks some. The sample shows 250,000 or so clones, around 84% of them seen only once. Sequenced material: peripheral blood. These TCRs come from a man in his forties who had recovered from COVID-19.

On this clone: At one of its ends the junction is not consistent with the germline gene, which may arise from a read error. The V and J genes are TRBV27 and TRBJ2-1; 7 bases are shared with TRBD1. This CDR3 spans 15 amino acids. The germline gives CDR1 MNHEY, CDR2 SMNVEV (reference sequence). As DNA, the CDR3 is TGTGCCACCAGTACAAGGACAGGACGACACAATGAGCAGTTCTTC. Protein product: CATSTRTGRHNEQFF.

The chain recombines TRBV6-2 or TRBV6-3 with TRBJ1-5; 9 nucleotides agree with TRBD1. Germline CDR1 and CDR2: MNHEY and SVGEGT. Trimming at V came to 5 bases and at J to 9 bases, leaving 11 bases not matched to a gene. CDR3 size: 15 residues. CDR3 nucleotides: TGTGCCAGCAGTCCCGCCGGGACAGGGATCTCGCCCCAGCATTTT. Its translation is CASSPAGTGISPQHF.

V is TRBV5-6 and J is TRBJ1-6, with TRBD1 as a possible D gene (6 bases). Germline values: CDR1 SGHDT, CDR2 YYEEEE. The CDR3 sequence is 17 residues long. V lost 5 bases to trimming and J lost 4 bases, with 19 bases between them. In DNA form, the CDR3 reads TGTGCCAGCAGTGTGGTTGTAGGGGGAGGGTATAATTCACCCCTCCACTTT. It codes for CASSVVVGGGYNSPLHF.

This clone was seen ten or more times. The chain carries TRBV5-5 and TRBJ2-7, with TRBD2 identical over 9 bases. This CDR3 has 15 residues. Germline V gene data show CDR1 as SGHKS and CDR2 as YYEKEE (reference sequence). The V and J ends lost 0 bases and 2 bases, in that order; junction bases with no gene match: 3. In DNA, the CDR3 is TGTGCCAGCAGCTTGGTTGCGGGGGGGCCCTACGAGCAGTACTTC. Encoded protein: CASSLVAGGPYEQYF.